The present T cell receptor beta chain was sequenced within a study of T cell repertoires and HLA-DP antigens. Study at large: CD4+ T cells were cocultured with HeLa cells expressing HLA-DP. Average DNA input: around 200 ng for CD137+CD4+ sorts, approximately 1,100 ng pre-culture.

TCRdb's table, derived via immunoSEQ multiplex PCR, lists solely in-frame clones and lacks some. The data contain about 110,000 clones, around 92% of them singletons. Comment on this clone: Antigen specificity is unknown.

The CDR3 sequence is 13 residues long. V shed 6 bases, J shed 11 bases, and the junction held 6 bases outside the gene matches. Germline lookup yields CDR1 MNHEY and CDR2 SMNVEV (reference sequence). The sample comprised CD4+ T cells from PBMCs. The clonotype comes from a young woman in good health and CMV-seronegative. V is TRBV27 and J is TRBJ1-6; 8 bases map to TRBD1. The CDR3 sequence: CASRDRGATPLHF. CDR3 DNA: TGTGCCAGCAGAGACAGGGGCGCGACACCCCTCCACTTT.